In its sample, the clone carrying this TCR beta chain was seen many times. Its antigen is unidentified. Germline assignment: CDR1 SGHTA and CDR2 FQGNSA. V was clipped by 7 bases and J by 2 bases, with 13 bases between them. This CDR3 has 14 amino acids. Noted time point: patch test 2, 6 weeks after DPC sensitization. Treatment given: therapeutic diphenylcyclopropenone sensitization with weekly scalp DPC. At patch-test visits, sampling came before the patch test. TCRdb used MiXCR to reprocess the RACE reads, holding one entry per CDR3 protein. Among 360,000 or so distinct CDR3 sequences listed, about 6% were seen once. This specimen belongs to a study of human T cells and chemical hapten exposure. Study-level background: Per-sample variation in TCR yield stemmed mainly from small pooled library volume differences.

Findings and limits, study-wide: Counts of TCRs expanded at PT1 correlated positively with patch test score.

This TCR derives from a woman aged 18-29 years with alopecia areata. Some clones in this sample may be carry-over from other donors' samples. The sequences come from whole blood, collected in connection with sensitization to the hapten diphenylcyclopropenone (DPC). The chain links TRBV7-2 to TRBJ2-3; no clear D gene. The CDR3 region is CASTSAVATDTQYF. CDR3 nucleotides: TGTGCCAGCACTTCTGCTGTCGCCACAGATACGCAGTATTTT.